The entry below describes one TCR beta chain. How the authors handled the data: Quantification of nucleated cells was approximated via reference gene primer amplification. Produced via immunoSEQ multiplex PCR; TCRdb's table is partial and in-frame only. V and J calls and clone size are given by that table; D and trimming were obtained from the DNA. The table shows around 160,000 clones, with roughly 88% occurring only once. This sample is drawn from a study of blood T cell repertoires in COVID-19. In the study overall: The United States, Italy and Spain were the sources of the acute and convalescent COVID-19 samples.

The participants were between 18 and 89 years old and came from roughly 25 US areas. Participants' own reports of clinical history determined their cohort assignment. V was trimmed by 0 bases and J by 7 bases, leaving 13 bases between them. CDR1 MNHEY and CDR2 SVGAGI come from the germline V gene. The CDR3 is made up of 14 amino acids. The origin of this receptor is a woman in her twenties or thirties with acute COVID-19. Sequencing used PBMCs or T cells enriched from blood (not recorded which). The chain carries TRBV6-5 and TRBJ2-7; the D gene is possibly TRBD2 (6 bases). The CDR3 loop reads CASSYSRGPWEQYF. CDR3 nucleotides: TGTGCCAGCAGTTACTCGCGGGGCCCCTGGGAGCAGTACTTC.